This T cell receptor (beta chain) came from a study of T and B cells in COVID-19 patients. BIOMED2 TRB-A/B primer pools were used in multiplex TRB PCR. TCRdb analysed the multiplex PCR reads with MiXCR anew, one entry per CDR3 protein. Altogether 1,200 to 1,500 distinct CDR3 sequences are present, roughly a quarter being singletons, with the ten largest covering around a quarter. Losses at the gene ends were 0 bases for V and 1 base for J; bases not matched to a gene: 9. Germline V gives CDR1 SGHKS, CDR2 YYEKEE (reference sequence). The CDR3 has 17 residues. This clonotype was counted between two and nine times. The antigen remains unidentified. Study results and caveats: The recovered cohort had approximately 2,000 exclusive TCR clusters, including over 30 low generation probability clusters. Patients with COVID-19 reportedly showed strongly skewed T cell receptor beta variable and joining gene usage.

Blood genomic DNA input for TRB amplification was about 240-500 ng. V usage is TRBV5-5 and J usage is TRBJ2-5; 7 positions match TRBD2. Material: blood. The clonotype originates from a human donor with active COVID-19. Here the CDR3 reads CASSLAYGGGFQETQYF. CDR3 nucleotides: TGTGCCAGCAGCTTGGCCTATGGGGGGGGATTCCAAGAGACCCAGTACTTC.